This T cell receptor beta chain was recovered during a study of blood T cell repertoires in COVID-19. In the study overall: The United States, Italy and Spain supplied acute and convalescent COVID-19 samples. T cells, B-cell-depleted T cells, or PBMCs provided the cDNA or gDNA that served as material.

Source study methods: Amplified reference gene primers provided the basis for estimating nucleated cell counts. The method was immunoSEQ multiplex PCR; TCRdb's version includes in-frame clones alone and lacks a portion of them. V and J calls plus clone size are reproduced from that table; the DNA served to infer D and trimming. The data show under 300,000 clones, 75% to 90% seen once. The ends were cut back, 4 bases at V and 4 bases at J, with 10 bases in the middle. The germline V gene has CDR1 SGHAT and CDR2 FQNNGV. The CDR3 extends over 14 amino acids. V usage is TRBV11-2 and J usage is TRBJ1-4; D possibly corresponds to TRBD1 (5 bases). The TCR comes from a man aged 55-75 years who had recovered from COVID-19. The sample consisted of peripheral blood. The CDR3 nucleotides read TGTGCCAGCAGCTATCACAGGAGTAATGAAAAACTGTTTTTT. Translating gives CASSYHRSNEKLFF.